Presented here are 4 T cell receptor beta chains from one specimen sequenced in a study of siplizumab effects on memory and regulatory T cells. TCRdb keeps only in-frame clones here, not all; method: immunoSEQ multiplex PCR. Of about 91,000 clones listed, approximately 97% are singletons. Sequences were obtained from naive CD4+ T cells sorted from blood. The receptors were gathered from a human donor in good health.

The rearrangement uses TRBV19 and TRBJ2-3; 8 positions agree with TRBD2. Germline CDR1 is LNHDA and CDR2 is SQIVND (reference sequence). CDR3 length: 13 residues. In nucleotides, the CDR3 is TGTGCTTCCGGGGGGGCAAGGACAGATACGCAGTATTTT. It specifies CASGGARTDTQYF.

A note on this clone: A junction end diverges from the germline sequence, so it may reflect a read error. The CDR3 is CAGSLVRGVGLFF. The DNA for the CDR3 is TGTGCCGGCAGCTTGGTAAGGGGAGTTGGACTGTTTTTT. J is TRBJ1-4 and V is TRBV5-8; a possible D gene is TRBD1 (5 bases). Germline V gives CDR1 SGHTS, CDR2 YDEGEE. This CDR3 contains 13 residues.

This clone was recorded once. The rearrangement links TRBV5-1 to TRBJ2-1; 15 bases fit TRBD2. There are 16 residues in the CDR3. V lost 4 bases to trimming and J lost 9 bases; unmatched junction nucleotides: 8. Germline CDR1 and CDR2: SGHRS and YFSETQ. CDR3 residues: CASSQGLAGGLGEQFF. CDR3 DNA: TGCGCCAGCAGCCAAGGACTAGCGGGGGGGCTGGGTGAGCAGTTCTTC.

The chain employs TRBV5-1 and TRBJ2-2; 9 bases match TRBD1. CDR1 and CDR2 from the germline V gene are SGHRS and YFSETQ. Trimming cost V 0 bases and J 4 bases; bases outside gene matches: 4. CDR3 length equals 16 residues. DNA for the CDR3: TGCGCCAGCAGCTTGGCCGACAGGGGGGTCACCGGGGAGCTGTTTTTT. It specifies CASSLADRGVTGELFF.